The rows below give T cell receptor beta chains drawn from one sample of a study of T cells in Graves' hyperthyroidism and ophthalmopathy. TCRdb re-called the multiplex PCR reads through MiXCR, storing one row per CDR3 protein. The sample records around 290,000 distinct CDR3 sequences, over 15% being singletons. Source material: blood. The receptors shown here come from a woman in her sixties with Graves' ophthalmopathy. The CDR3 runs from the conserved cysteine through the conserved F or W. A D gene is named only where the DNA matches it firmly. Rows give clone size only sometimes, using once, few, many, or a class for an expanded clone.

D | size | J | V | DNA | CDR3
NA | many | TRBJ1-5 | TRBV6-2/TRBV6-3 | TGTGCCAGCAGTTACAGGGCCATTCAGCCCCAGCATTTT | CASSYRAIQPQHF
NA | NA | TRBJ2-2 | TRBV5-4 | TGTGCCAGCAGCTCTAGGACTTTCACCGGGGAGCTGTTTTTT | CASSSRTFTGELFF
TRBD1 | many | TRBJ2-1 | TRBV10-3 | TGTGCCATCAGTGACCCTCGGACAGGCGCCTACAATGAGCAGTTCTTC | CAISDPRTGAYNEQFF
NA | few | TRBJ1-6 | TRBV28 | TGTGCCAGCACTGTTCTTTCGGCAGGCAATTCACCCCTCCACTTT | CASTVLSAGNSPLHF
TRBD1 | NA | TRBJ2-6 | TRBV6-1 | TGTGCCAGCAGTGAGCAGGACAGGTTTTACTCTGGGGCCAACGTCCTGACTTTC | CASSEQDRFYSGANVLTF
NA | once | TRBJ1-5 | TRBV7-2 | TGTGCCAGCAGCTTATGGACCAATCAGCCCCAGCATTTT | CASSLWTNQPQHF
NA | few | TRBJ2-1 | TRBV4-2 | TGTGCCAGCAGCCAAGACAGGACAGCCGCCGGGGGTAATGAGCAGTTCTTC | CASSQDRTAAGGNEQFF
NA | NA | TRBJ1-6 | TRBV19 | TGTGCCAGTACCCTAGCGGGCCGGGGGAATTCACCCCTCCACTTT | CASTLAGRGNSPLHF
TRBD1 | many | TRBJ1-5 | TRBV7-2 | TGTGCCAGCAGCTTAACAGGGGGCCACCAGCCCCAGCATTTT | CASSLTGGHQPQHF
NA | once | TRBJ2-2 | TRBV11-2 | TGTGCCAGCAGCTTAATCAGGGAGACCGGGGAGCTGTTTTTT | CASSLIRETGELFF
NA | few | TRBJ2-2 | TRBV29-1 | TGCAGCGTTGAGTTGTGGGGCACCGGGGAGCTGTTTTTT | CSVELWGTGELFF
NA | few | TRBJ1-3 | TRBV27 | TGTGCCAGCAGTCTGACCAGGCTGGGGAACACCATATATTTT | CASSLTRLGNTIYF
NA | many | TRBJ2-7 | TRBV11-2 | TGTGCCAGCAGTTTGGGGGGAGGAGGTCTCTACGAGCAGTACTTC | CASSLGGGGLYEQYF
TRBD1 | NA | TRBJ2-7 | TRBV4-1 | TGCGCCAGCAGCCATCCGGGACAGGGCTACGAGCAGTACTTC | CASSHPGQGYEQYF
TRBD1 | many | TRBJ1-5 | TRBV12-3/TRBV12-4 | TGTGCCAGCAGCAGGACAGGGACTAGCAATCAGCCCCAGCATTTT | CASSRTGTSNQPQHF
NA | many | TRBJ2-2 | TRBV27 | TGTGCCAGCAGGACTACAGGGATCGGGGCCGGGGAGCTGTTTTTT | CASRTTGIGAGELFF
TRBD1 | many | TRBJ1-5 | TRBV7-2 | TGTGCCAGCAGCGCCCAAACCGGGACAGAGAATCAGCCCCAGCATTTT | CASSAQTGTENQPQHF
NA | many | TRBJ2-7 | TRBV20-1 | TGCAGTGCTAGAGCCGGGACACGGAACTACGAGCAGTACTTC | CSARAGTRNYEQYF
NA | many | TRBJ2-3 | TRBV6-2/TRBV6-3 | TGTGCCAGCATCCCCAGCGGGAGCACAGATACGCAGTATTTT | CASIPSGSTDTQYF
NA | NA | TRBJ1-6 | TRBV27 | TGTGCCAGCAAGCATACGAAGAGCTCCTATAATTCACCCCTCCACTTT | CASKHTKSSYNSPLHF
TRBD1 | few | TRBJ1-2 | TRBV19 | TGTGCGACTCGGACAGGGAACTATGGCTACACCTTC | CATRTGNYGYTF
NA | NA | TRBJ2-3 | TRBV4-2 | TGTGCCAGCAGCCAAGCCGGGGGTACAGATACGCAGTATTTT | CASSQAGGTDTQYF
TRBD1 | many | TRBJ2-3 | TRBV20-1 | TGCAGTGCTAGCCGCTCGGGACAGGGGACAGATACGCAGTATTTT | CSASRSGQGTDTQYF
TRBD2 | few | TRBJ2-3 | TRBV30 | TGTGCCTGGAGTGCGGGACTAGCGGTCACAGATACGCAGTATTTT | CAWSAGLAVTDTQYF
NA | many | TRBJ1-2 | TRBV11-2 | TGTGCCAGCAGGGGTACCGTTAAGACAGAACCACTTTCCCGCTACACCTTC | CASRGTVKTEPLSRYTF
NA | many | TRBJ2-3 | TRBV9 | TGTGCCAGCAGCGTAGCAAGTCCGGTAAAGACAGATACGCAGTATTTT | CASSVASPVKTDTQYF
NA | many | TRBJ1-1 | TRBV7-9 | TGTGCCAGCAGCTTAGCCCAGGGCTCTGAAGCTTTCTTT | CASSLAQGSEAFF
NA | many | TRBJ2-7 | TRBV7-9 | TGTGCCAGCAGCTTCGACAGGCCCTTCAACTACGAGCAGTACTTC | CASSFDRPFNYEQYF
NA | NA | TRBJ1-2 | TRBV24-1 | TGTGCCACCAGTGATTACTATGGCTACACCTTC | CATSDYYGYTF
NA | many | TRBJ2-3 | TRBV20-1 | TGCAGTGCGGGGGTGGATACGCAGTATTTT | CSAGVDTQYF
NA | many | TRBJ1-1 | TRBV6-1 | TGTGCCAGCAGATTCCAGACGGAGAACACTGAAGCTTTCTTT | CASRFQTENTEAFF
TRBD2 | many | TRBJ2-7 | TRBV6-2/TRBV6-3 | TGTGCCAGCAGTTACACCGCGGGAGCGTTCTACGAGCAGTACTTC | CASSYTAGAFYEQYF
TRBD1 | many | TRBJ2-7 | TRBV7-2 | TGTGCCAGCAGCCCAAGACAGGGGGCAGATTTTGTGTACGAGCAGTACTTC | CASSPRQGADFVYEQYF
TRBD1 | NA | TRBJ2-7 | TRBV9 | TGTGCCAGCAGCGCTAGACAGGGCCCAACCTACGGGCAGTACTTC | CASSARQGPTYGQYF
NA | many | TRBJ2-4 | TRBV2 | TGTGCCAGCAGACCGCCGTTAGCCAAAAACATTCAGTACTTC | CASRPPLAKNIQYF
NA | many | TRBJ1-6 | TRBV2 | TGTGCCAGCAGTGTGCAGCAAAAGGGTAATTCACCCCTCCACTTT | CASSVQQKGNSPLHF
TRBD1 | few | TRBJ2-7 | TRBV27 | TGTGCCAGCAGTTTCGGCAGGGGGCGCGAGCAGTACTTC | CASSFGRGREQYF
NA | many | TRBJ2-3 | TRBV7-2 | TGTGCCAGCAGCTTTCCATGGGATACGCAGTATTTT | CASSFPWDTQYF
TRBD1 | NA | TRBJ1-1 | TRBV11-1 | TGTGCCAGCAGCTTATCGGACAGGGTTTTACCTGAAGCTTTCTTT | CASSLSDRVLPEAFF
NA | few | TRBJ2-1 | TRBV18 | TGTGCCAGCTCACCGACGAACTACAATGAGCAGTTCTTC | CASSPTNYNEQFF
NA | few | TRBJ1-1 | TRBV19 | TGTGCCAGTAAGCGGGGACGGAGGGACACTGAAGCTTTCTTT | CASKRGRRDTEAFF
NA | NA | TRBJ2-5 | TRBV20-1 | TGCAGTGCTCTGGGGGCTTTGGAGACCCAGTACTTC | CSALGALETQYF